This TCR beta chain was identified during a study of beta chain features in type 1 diabetes. The CDR3 consists of 14 residues. Trimming pared 3 bases from V and 1 base from J, leaving 10 bases between. In germline, CDR1 is ENHRY, CDR2 SYGVKD. All of the isolated RNA was reverse transcribed, so expressed TCRB transcripts were sequenced. The data were produced by immunoSEQ multiplex PCR, yet TCRdb's version contains in-frame clones alone and is incomplete. The sample comprises over 120,000 clones, roughly 10% of which are singletons, and approximately 1.3% rests with the top ten. The sequencing input was naive CD4+ T cells from blood. V is TRBV10-3 and J is TRBJ2-7; maybe TRBD1 (6 bases). This receptor was identified in a man younger than 35 in good health. The CDR3 DNA reads TGTGCCATCAGTGACGGTACAGGGTCCTACGAGCAGTACTTC. Its translation: CAISDGTGSYEQYF.